Listed below are T cell receptor beta chains from one sample, sequenced in a study of blood T cell repertoires in COVID-19. Produced via immunoSEQ multiplex PCR; TCRdb's table is partial and in-frame only. The sample yields tens of thousands of clones, 70% to 90% seen once. The sample consisted of peripheral blood. The receptors come from a man in his sixties or seventies with acute or convalescent COVID-19. CDR3s include the opening cysteine and the closing phenylalanine or tryptophan. The D gene is left open where the match is weak. The size field is filled for only some rows; it gives once, few, many or a size class.

>TRBJ2-2|.|few|TRBV24-1
CATRSENTGELFF
TGTGCCACCAGAAGCGAGAACACCGGGGAGCTGTTTTTT
>TRBJ2-3|TRBD2|once|TRBV30
CAFSGGATDTQYF
TGTGCTTTTAGCGGGGGGGCCACAGATACGCAGTATTTT
>TRBJ1-2|.|.|TRBV7-9
CASSLGSGAISGYTF
TGTGCCAGCAGCTTAGGTAGCGGGGCGATCTCTGGCTACACCTTC
>TRBJ2-2|.|.|TRBV7-8
CASSQNRVGGELFF
TGTGCCAGCAGTCAAAACCGGGTTGGCGGGGAGCTGTTTTTT
>TRBJ1-2|TRBD1|few|TRBV7-9
CASSLGPTGVGDGYTF
TGTGCCAGCAGCTTAGGACCGACAGGGGTCGGGGATGGCTACACCTTC
>TRBJ2-7|TRBD2|.|TRBV19
CASSSGEGYEQYF
TGTGCCAGTAGTAGCGGGGAGGGCTACGAGCAGTACTTC
>TRBJ2-5|TRBD1|.|TRBV2
CASRPDRGLFQETQYF
TGTGCCAGCAGACCCGACAGGGGGCTATTCCAAGAGACCCAGTACTTC
>TRBJ1-2|TRBD1|.|TRBV28
CASSLLSDRSGYTF
TGTGCCAGCAGTTTACTTTCGGACAGGAGTGGCTACACCTTC
>TRBJ1-2|.|.|TRBV19
CASSNDFRREIGPYYGYTF
TGTGCCAGTAGTAACGATTTTCGGAGGGAAATCGGACCCTACTATGGCTACACCTTC
>TRBJ2-1|TRBD1|.|TRBV4-1
CASSRNLQGMSNEQFF
TGCGCCAGCAGCCGAAATCTACAGGGGATGAGCAATGAGCAGTTCTTC
>TRBJ1-3|TRBD1|.|TRBV28
CASPPARDSLGNTIYF
TGTGCCAGTCCCCCAGCTCGGGACAGCTTAGGCAACACCATATATTTT
>TRBJ1-4|.|.|TRBV27
CASSLSTPRQTFNEKLFF
TGTGCCAGCAGTTTATCGACTCCCAGACAGACCTTTAATGAAAAACTGTTTTTT
>TRBJ1-1|TRBD1|.|TRBV6-2/TRBV6-3
CASSYSPGGPVNTEAFF
TGTGCCAGCAGTTACTCGCCAGGGGGCCCCGTGAACACTGAAGCTTTCTTT
>TRBJ2-5|.|once|TRBV6-2/TRBV6-3
CASSYLGGTQYF
TGTGCCAGCAGTTACCTCGGGGGTACCCAGTACTTC
>TRBJ1-1|.|.|TRBV29-1
CSVFPFNTEAFF
TGCAGCGTTTTTCCCTTCAACACTGAAGCTTTCTTT
>TRBJ2-7|.|.|TRBV28
CASSFRGSGREQYF
TGTGCCAGCAGTTTCAGGGGTAGCGGGCGCGAGCAGTACTTC
>TRBJ2-3|.|.|TRBV9
CASSANLLQGTDTQYF
TGTGCCAGCAGCGCGAATTTACTACAGGGAACAGATACGCAGTATTTT
>TRBJ1-2|TRBD1|.|TRBV2
CAGRPNRGRDGYTF
TGTGCCGGCCGCCCTAACAGGGGGCGAGATGGCTACACCTTC
>TRBJ2-3|.|.|TRBV9
CASSVGQTFNTDTQYF
TGTGCCAGCAGCGTAGGACAGACTTTTAACACAGATACGCAGTATTTT
>TRBJ2-6|.|once|TRBV10-3
CAISEGSGSGANVLTF
TGTGCCATCAGTGAGGGATCGGGTTCTGGGGCCAACGTCCTGACTTTC
>TRBJ2-7|TRBD1|.|TRBV6-6
CASSYSAGTGSYEQYF
TGTGCCAGCAGTTATTCAGCCGGGACAGGTTCCTACGAGCAGTACTTC
>TRBJ2-1|TRBD2|.|TRBV5-5
CASSLVVSGGASYNEQFF
TGTGCCAGCAGCTTGGTAGTTAGCGGGGGCGCCTCCTACAATGAGCAGTTCTTC
>TRBJ1-2|TRBD1|.|TRBV5-8
CASSLDTTGDGYGYTF
TGTGCCAGCAGCTTGGACACGACAGGGGATGGGTATGGCTACACCTTC
>TRBJ1-1|TRBD1|.|TRBV2
CASANRGERRGAFF
TGTGCCAGCGCCAACAGGGGGGAGCGGAGGGGAGCTTTCTTT
>TRBJ1-6|.|.|TRBV14
CASSQVDRPGSPLHF
TGTGCCAGCAGCCAAGTCGACAGGCCAGGGTCACCCCTCCACTTT
>TRBJ2-5|.|.|TRBV7-8
CASRRGPRAGRLETQYF
TGTGCCAGCAGGCGAGGGCCCAGGGCAGGACGTTTGGAGACCCAGTACTTC
>TRBJ2-3|.|.|TRBV6-4
CASSEGGGGHTDTQYF
TGTGCCAGCAGTGAGGGGGGCGGGGGACACACAGATACGCAGTATTTT
>TRBJ1-2|TRBD1|.|TRBV7-9
CASLDLQGYNYGYTF
TGTGCCAGCCTGGATTTACAGGGGTATAACTATGGCTACACCTTC
>TRBJ2-1|.|.|TRBV29-1
CSVEDPGARRNEQFF
TGCAGCGTTGAAGACCCTGGGGCACGACGCAATGAGCAGTTCTTC
>TRBJ2-6|TRBD2|.|TRBV30
CAWSVLAGGPSGANVLTF
TGTGCCTGGAGTGTACTAGCGGGGGGCCCCTCTGGGGCCAACGTCCTGACTTTC
>TRBJ1-6|TRBD1|once|TRBV5-1
CASSLDGDRNSPLHF
TGCGCCAGCAGCTTGGACGGGGACAGGAATTCACCCCTCCACTTT
>TRBJ1-2|.|.|TRBV19
CASSFRGANYGYTF
TGTGCCAGTAGTTTCCGGGGGGCCAACTATGGCTACACCTTC